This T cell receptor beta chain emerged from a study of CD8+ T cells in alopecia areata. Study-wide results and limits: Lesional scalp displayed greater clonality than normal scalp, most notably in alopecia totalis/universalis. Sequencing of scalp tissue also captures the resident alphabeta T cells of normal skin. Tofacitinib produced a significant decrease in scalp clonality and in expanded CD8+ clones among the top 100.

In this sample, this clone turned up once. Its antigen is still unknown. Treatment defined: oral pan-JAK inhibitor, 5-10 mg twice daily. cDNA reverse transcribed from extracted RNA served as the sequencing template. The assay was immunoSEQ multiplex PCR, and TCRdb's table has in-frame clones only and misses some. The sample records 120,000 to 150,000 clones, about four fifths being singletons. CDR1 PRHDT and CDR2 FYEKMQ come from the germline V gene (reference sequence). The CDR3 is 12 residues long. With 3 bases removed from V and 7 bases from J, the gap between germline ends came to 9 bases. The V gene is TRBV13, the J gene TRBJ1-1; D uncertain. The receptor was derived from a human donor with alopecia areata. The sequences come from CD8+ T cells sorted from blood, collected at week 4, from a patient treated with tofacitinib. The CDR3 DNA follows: TGTGCCAGCAGCTTGGCAGATATTGAAGCTTTCTTT. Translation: CASSLADIEAFF.